This is a list of T cell receptor beta chains from one sample in a study of blood T cell repertoires in COVID-19. Sequenced by immunoSEQ multiplex PCR; TCRdb stores in-frame clones only, minus some. Among around 310,000 clones listed, roughly 90% were seen once. The sample comprised PBMCs or T cells enriched from blood (not recorded which). These receptor sequences come from a woman younger than 45 who had recovered from COVID-19. Each CDR3 is given with its conserved first and last residue. Each record gives: V gene, D gene, clone size, J gene, CDR3 protein, CDR3 DNA. A D gene is named only where the DNA matches it firmly. Clone size is given for some rows only: seen once, a few or many times, or a class if the clone is expanded.

>TRBV15|NA|NA|TRBJ2-7
CATSRDRSWEVGRYEQYF
TGTGCCACCAGCAGAGATCGAAGTTGGGAGGTTGGACGCTACGAGCAGTACTTC
>TRBV2|TRBD2|NA|TRBJ2-7
CASAGGGTSDYEQYF
TGTGCCAGCGCTGGTGGGGGAACTAGCGACTACGAGCAGTACTTC
>TRBV12-5|NA|NA|TRBJ1-5
CASASNPDQPQHF
TGTGCTAGTGCCTCAAACCCGGATCAGCCCCAGCATTTT
>TRBV7-6|TRBD1|NA|TRBJ1-1
CASSLGQGRTEAFF
TGTGCCAGCAGCTTAGGACAGGGGAGGACTGAAGCTTTCTTT
>TRBV6-5|NA|NA|TRBJ1-2
CASSPQTGQYGYTF
TGTGCCAGCAGTCCCCAAACAGGTCAATATGGCTACACCTTC
>TRBV3-1/TRBV3-2|TRBD1|NA|TRBJ2-1
CASSQMDRGLNEQFF
TGTGCCAGCAGCCAGATGGACAGGGGGCTGAATGAGCAGTTCTTC
>TRBV12-3/TRBV12-4|NA|NA|TRBJ1-1
CASTGEENTEAFF
TGTGCCAGCACGGGAGAAGAGAACACTGAAGCTTTCTTT
>TRBV5-6|NA|NA|TRBJ2-5
CASSPWDSRKQETQYF
TGTGCCAGCAGCCCGTGGGACTCTAGGAAACAAGAGACCCAGTACTTC
>TRBV29-1|NA|NA|TRBJ1-4
CSVAGVRNEKLFF
TGCAGCGTGGCAGGGGTACGTAATGAAAAACTGTTTTTT
>TRBV7-2|TRBD2|NA|TRBJ2-5
CASSRQSSGGETQYF
TGTGCCAGCAGCCGTCAGAGTAGCGGGGGGGAGACCCAGTACTTC
>TRBV9|NA|NA|TRBJ1-1
CASSVQGSGTEAFF
TGTGCCAGCAGCGTACAGGGTAGTGGCACTGAAGCTTTCTTT
>TRBV28|TRBD1|few|TRBJ1-1
CASSPGTGGSMNTEAFF
TGTGCCAGCAGCCCCGGGACAGGGGGATCCATGAACACTGAAGCTTTCTTT
>TRBV18|NA|NA|TRBJ2-5
CASSTGTGETQYF
TGTGCCAGCTCAACAGGGACGGGGGAGACCCAGTACTTC
>TRBV7-2|NA|NA|TRBJ2-5
CASSQTGSQETQYF
TGTGCCAGCAGCCAGACAGGCTCCCAAGAGACCCAGTACTTC
>TRBV9|NA|NA|TRBJ2-5
CASSVDGAGETQYF
TGTGCCAGCAGCGTAGACGGAGCGGGAGAGACCCAGTACTTC
>TRBV29-1|NA|NA|TRBJ2-3
CSVPGSAAQYF
TGCAGCGTCCCTGGGTCGGCGGCGCAGTATTTT
>TRBV6-2/TRBV6-3|TRBD1|NA|TRBJ1-2
CASSRQGARTYGYTF
TGTGCCAGCAGCAGACAGGGGGCACGTACCTATGGCTACACCTTC
>TRBV2|TRBD1|NA|TRBJ2-4
CASSGTGGFGIQYF
TGTGCCAGCAGTGGGACAGGGGGATTCGGCATTCAGTACTTC
>TRBV30|TRBD1|NA|TRBJ1-3
CAWSFGTGSGNTIYF
TGTGCCTGGAGTTTCGGGACAGGGTCTGGAAACACCATATATTTT
>TRBV12-5|TRBD1|NA|TRBJ1-5
CASGQGQGVGGNQPQHF
TGTGCTAGTGGCCAGGGACAGGGGGTTGGTGGCAATCAGCCCCAGCATTTT
>TRBV2|TRBD1|NA|TRBJ2-7
CASRQGAYEQYF
TGTGCCAGCCGACAGGGCGCCTACGAGCAGTACTTC
>TRBV4-1|NA|NA|TRBJ2-2
CASSFGRADNTGELFF
TGCGCCAGCAGCTTCGGAAGAGCGGACAACACCGGGGAGCTGTTTTTT
>TRBV5-1|TRBD1|NA|TRBJ1-1
CASSTGQGFEAFF
TGCGCCAGCAGCACCGGACAGGGGTTTGAAGCTTTCTTT
>TRBV4-2|NA|NA|TRBJ2-5
CASSQDDGVTIKETQYF
TGTGCCAGCAGCCAAGATGATGGTGTGACTATTAAGGAGACCCAGTACTTC
>TRBV7-2|NA|NA|TRBJ2-1
CASSLVPGSYNEQFF
TGTGCCAGCAGCTTAGTTCCGGGTTCCTACAATGAGCAGTTCTTC
>TRBV2|NA|NA|TRBJ1-2
CASSGDYGYTF
TGTGCCAGCAGCGGGGACTATGGCTACACCTTC
>TRBV20-1|NA|NA|TRBJ1-2
CSAESGYGYTF
TGCAGTGCCGAATCCGGGTATGGCTACACCTTC
>TRBV3-1/TRBV3-2|TRBD1|few|TRBJ1-6
CASSLSTGQGLDSPLHF
TGTGCCAGCAGCCTCTCTACGGGACAGGGCTTAGATTCACCCCTCCACTTT
>TRBV7-8|NA|NA|TRBJ1-6
CASTPGAYNSPLHF
TGTGCCAGCACCCCCGGGGCCTATAATTCACCCCTCCACTTT
>TRBV7-9|TRBD1|NA|TRBJ1-1
CASSPPETGEAFF
TGTGCCAGCAGCCCACCGGAGACAGGGGAAGCTTTCTTT
>TRBV7-9|NA|NA|TRBJ2-7
CASSSAARPGYEQYF
TGTGCCAGCAGCTCCGCCGCCCGGCCAGGATACGAGCAGTACTTC
>TRBV20-1|NA|NA|TRBJ1-2
CSPAGVGYTF
TGCAGCCCTGCAGGGGTTGGCTACACCTTC
>TRBV19|NA|NA|TRBJ1-1
CAGQRTEAFF
TGTGCCGGACAGAGGACTGAAGCTTTCTTT
>TRBV2|NA|NA|TRBJ1-2
CASSLGLRPSYGYTF
TGTGCCAGCAGCCTAGGACTCAGACCCTCCTATGGCTACACCTTC
>TRBV4-1|TRBD1|NA|TRBJ2-7
CASSQGSPGQGASEQYF
TGCGCCAGCAGCCAGGGGTCCCCGGGACAGGGGGCTTCCGAGCAGTACTTC
>TRBV7-9|TRBD2|NA|TRBJ2-7
CASSSGLAAVPYEQYF
TGTGCCAGCAGCTCCGGACTAGCGGCCGTCCCCTACGAGCAGTACTTC
>TRBV4-3|TRBD1|NA|TRBJ1-4
CASSQKPGQGNEKLFF
TGCGCCAGCAGCCAAAAGCCGGGACAGGGTAATGAAAAACTGTTTTTT
>TRBV5-1|TRBD1|NA|TRBJ2-7
CASSLGAGGNYEQYF
TGCGCCAGCAGCTTGGGGGCAGGGGGCAACTACGAGCAGTACTTC
>TRBV15|NA|NA|TRBJ1-1
CATSRVSGSGNTEAFF
TGTGCCACCAGCAGAGTATCAGGGTCAGGGAACACTGAAGCTTTCTTT
>TRBV7-9|TRBD1|NA|TRBJ1-5
CASSLGTGRNQPQHF
TGTGCCAGCAGCTTGGGGACAGGGAGGAATCAGCCCCAGCATTTT
>TRBV7-2|TRBD1|NA|TRBJ1-2
CASSLDHRGERGYTF
TGTGCCAGCAGCTTAGATCACAGGGGAGAGCGTGGCTACACCTTC
>TRBV5-1|NA|NA|TRBJ1-2
CASTLSANRDRTF
TGCGCCAGCACCTTATCCGCTAACAGGGATCGCACCTTC
>TRBV11-1|NA|NA|TRBJ2-5
CASSLGFFTKQTQYF
TGTGCCAGCAGCTTAGGTTTCTTTACCAAGCAGACCCAGTACTTC
>TRBV5-5|NA|NA|TRBJ1-5
CASSLGHSYSNQPQHF
TGTGCCAGCAGCTTGGGGCACAGCTATAGCAATCAGCCCCAGCATTTT
>TRBV12-3/TRBV12-4|NA|NA|TRBJ2-1
CASSLVGREQFF
TGTGCCAGCAGTTTAGTGGGGCGGGAGCAGTTCTTC